What follows describes a single T cell receptor beta chain. The antigen is undetermined. This CDR3 comprises 16 residues. Losses at the gene ends were 4 bases for V and 7 bases for J; bases not matched to a gene: 14. CDR1 and CDR2 from the germline V gene are MDHEN and SYDVKM. This sample is part of a study of shared clonotypes between healthy human individuals. Notes on the study in general: Naive subsets, compared against memory subsets, generally had larger estimated richness values.

CD8 cells classed as naive were CD45RO-negative and positively selected for CCR7, excluding terminally differentiated effector memory CD45RA+ cells. Donation came from healthy HIV-negative adults that had no recent acute infections or vaccinations. Profiled with immunoSEQ multiplex PCR; TCRdb holds only in-frame clones, not every one. The sample holds more than 550,000 clones, roughly nine tenths seen once. The receptor was isolated from a man younger than 40 in good health. The chain has TRBV28 and TRBJ2-7; TRBD2 aligns across 9 bases. Sequencing was performed on naive CD8+ T cells sorted from blood. This CDR3 reads CASSSQSLAGMREQYF. Written as DNA, the CDR3 is TGTGCCAGCAGTTCCCAGTCGCTAGCGGGAATGAGGGAGCAGTACTTC.